Shown below are 27 T cell receptor beta chains from a single sample sequenced in a study of technical replicates of blood from a handful of donors. Only in-frame clones appear in the TCRdb table, and some are missing; sequencing was by immunoSEQ multiplex PCR. The sample contains some 70,000 clones, around 95% of which appear only once. The sequencing sample was made of T cells isolated from PBMCs. The receptors shown here come from a human donor in good health.

The chain recombines TRBV11-2 with TRBJ2-7; TRBD1 agrees at 8 bases. Per the germline V gene, CDR1 is SGHAT and CDR2 is FQNNGV. After removal of 0 bases from V and 4 bases from J, the junction contained 8 bases not matched to a gene. The CDR3 has 16 residues. CDR3 in amino acids: CASSLDTYRGIYEQYF. CDR3 nucleotide sequence: TGTGCCAGCAGCTTAGATACCTACAGGGGGATATACGAGCAGTACTTC.

The V call is TRBV28, the J call TRBJ2-3; D is uncertain. The CDR3 length is 18 residues. The germline gives CDR1 MDHEN, CDR2 SYDVKM. Trimming took 8 bases from V and 2 from J, leaving 26 bases between them. The CDR3 nucleotides read TGTGCCAGCTCGCCCGGCATCCCTAAGCGCGCCTACACAGATACGCAGTATTTT. Translation gives CASSPGIPKRAYTDTQYF.

The V call is TRBV7-8, the J call TRBJ2-3; 12 bases line up with TRBD2. With V trimmed by 5 bases and J by 4 bases, 7 bases remained unmatched. The CDR3 loop spans 16 amino acids. Germline lookup yields CDR1 SGHVS and CDR2 FQNEAQ. CDR3 region: CASSRLAGGLSDTQYF. The CDR3 DNA sequence: TGTGCCAGCAGCCGTCTAGCGGGGGGGCTATCAGATACGCAGTATTTT.

The gene calls are TRBV27 and TRBJ2-2, with TRBD1 matching 7 bases. The ends lost 3 bases at V and 6 bases at J; junction bases unmatched: 1. CDR3 length: 13 residues. The germline gives CDR1 MNHEY, CDR2 SMNVEV (reference sequence). Here the CDR3 DNA reads TGTGCCAGCAGTTTTCAGGGGGCCGGGGAGCTGTTTTTT. Protein: CASSFQGAGELFF.

This sequence joins TRBV6-1 and TRBJ2-1; D perhaps matches TRBD2 (6 bases). Per germline, CDR1 MNHNS and CDR2 SASEGT. V was trimmed by 4 bases and J by 7 bases, leaving 11 bases between them. This CDR3 is built from 13 residues. The CDR3: CASSGLGRNEQFF. The DNA for the CDR3 is TGTGCCAGCAGTGGACTAGGTAGAAATGAGCAGTTCTTC.

J is TRBJ2-1 and V is TRBV28; possible D gene TRBD2, 7 bases. Germline V lookup: CDR1 MDHEN, CDR2 SYDVKM. The CDR3 totals 14 residues. Trimming left V 6 bases short and J 4 bases short, with 13 bases between. The CDR3, as DNA: TGTGCCAGCAGGAGGGGGGGCCCATACAATGAGCAGTTCTTC. Protein product: CASRRGGPYNEQFF.

This clone was detected once. The CDR3 sequence is CASSQQPGLAGFYNEQFF. CDR3 DNA sequence: TGTGCCAGCAGCCAACAACCGGGACTAGCGGGATTCTACAATGAGCAGTTCTTC. This chain connects TRBV14 to TRBJ2-1; 13 bases are a match to TRBD2. The CDR3 totals 18 residues. Trimming removed 2 bases from V and 3 bases from J; junction bases left unmatched: 7. Germline-derived CDR1 and CDR2 are SGHDN and FVKESK.

The J gene is TRBJ1-1, the V gene TRBV4-1, with D possibly matching TRBD1 (5 bases). The V end was cut by 6 bases, the J end by 3 bases, with 29 bases between. This CDR3 region has 19 residues. In germline, CDR1 is MGHRA, CDR2 YSYEKL. CDR3 region: CASRIGTRPLRWGDTEAFF. For the CDR3, the DNA is TGCGCCAGCAGAATCGGGACTCGGCCCCTAAGGTGGGGAGACACTGAAGCTTTCTTT.

This chain joins TRBV25-1 and TRBJ2-7; possible D gene TRBD1, 5 bases. V lost 4 bases, J lost 2 bases, and 9 bases lay in between. This CDR3 spans 13 amino acids. Germline values: CDR1 MGHDK, CDR2 SYGVNS. For the CDR3, the DNA is TGTGCCAGCAGTGTGGCAGGGACCTACGAGCAGTACTTC. Encoded protein: CASSVAGTYEQYF.

The chain recombines TRBV6-5 with TRBJ1-5; 7 bases map to TRBD1. CDR1 is MNHEY, CDR2 SVGAGI, per germline. Unmatched junction bases numbered 3, after V lost 0 bases and J lost 4 bases. The CDR3 contains 15 residues. This chain's CDR3 is CASSYSGQKNQPQHF. As DNA, the CDR3 is TGTGCCAGCAGTTACTCGGGACAGAAAAATCAGCCCCAGCATTTT.

The chain carries TRBV29-1 and TRBJ1-2; 9 bases line up with TRBD1. The trim removed 7 bases at V and 6 bases at J, leaving 9 bases unmatched. Looked up from germline, CDR1 is SQVTM and CDR2 is ANQGSEA. This CDR3 spans 13 amino acids. CDR3 bases: TGCAGCGCTACAGGGGGCCTTGGGGATGGCTACACCTTC. Protein product: CSATGGLGDGYTF.

The rearrangement joins TRBV4-2 to TRBJ2-2, with D perhaps matching TRBD1 (5 bases). CDR1 LGHNA and CDR2 YNFKEQ come from the germline V gene. The CDR3 is made up of 13 amino acids. Trimming shortened V by 6 bases and J by 3 bases, and 8 bases separated the two germline ends. The CDR3 sequence is CASSQGYTGELFF. CDR3 nucleotide sequence: TGTGCCAGCAGTCAGGGATACACCGGGGAGCTGTTTTTT.

V and J are TRBV9 and TRBJ2-2; D not certain. Germline V CDR1 and CDR2: SGDLS, YYNGEE. V was shortened by 10 bases and J by 6 bases, with 7 bases between the two germline ends. The CDR3 loop spans 10 amino acids. This CDR3 is CAVYSGELFF. The CDR3 nucleotides are TGTGCCGTCTATTCCGGGGAGCTGTTTTTT.

The rearrangement uses TRBV11-3 and TRBJ2-7; D possibly corresponds to TRBD1 (6 bases). The CDR3 covers 12 residues. Germline loops: CDR1 SGHNT, CDR2 YENEEA. The V gene lost 4 bases and the J gene lost 13 bases, with 17 bases spanning the gap. CDR3 residues: CASSSPAGTYYF. CDR3 nucleotide sequence: TGTGCCAGCAGCTCACCAGCCGGGACATATTACTTC.

The chain uses TRBV7-9 and TRBJ1-2; D gene ambiguous. The CDR3 sequence is 14 residues long. Germline lookup yields CDR1 SEHNR and CDR2 FQNEAQ (reference sequence). Trimming stripped 1 base from V and 4 bases from J, with 10 bases between. CDR3 in amino acids: CASSLEVTSYGYTF. Written as DNA, the CDR3 is TGTGCCAGCAGCTTAGAAGTGACAAGCTATGGCTACACCTTC.

The chain is built from TRBV6-1 and TRBJ2-1, with 7 nucleotides matching TRBD1. CDR3 length: 13 residues. CDR1 is MNHNS, CDR2 SASEGT, per germline. Trimming took 8 bases from V and 8 from J; bases not matched to a gene: 9. CDR3 DNA sequence: TGTGCCAGCTCAACAGGGGTGGGCGATGAGCAGTTCTTC. Protein: CASSTGVGDEQFF.

The chain is built from TRBV27 and TRBJ1-1; D perhaps matches TRBD1 (6 bases). The CDR3 runs to 14 residues. Germline assignment: CDR1 MNHEY and CDR2 SMNVEV (reference sequence). The germline V and J ends were trimmed by 6 bases and 4 bases, with 15 bases remaining between them. In nucleotides, the CDR3 is TGTGCCAGCAGATTCAGGGGAAGTCCCACTGAAGCTTTCTTT. This codes for CASRFRGSPTEAFF.

The chain couples TRBV7-9 to TRBJ1-1; TRBD1 is a possible D gene (6 bases). Trimming stripped 3 bases from V and 0 bases from J, with 11 bases between. CDR1 is SEHNR, CDR2 FQNEAQ, per germline (reference sequence). The CDR3 sequence is 15 residues long. As DNA, the CDR3 is TGTGCCAGCAGCTTCGGTCAGGGGTTGAACACTGAAGCTTTCTTT. It codes for CASSFGQGLNTEAFF.

The chain links TRBV10-1 to TRBJ2-1; 12 bases match TRBD2. V shed 8 bases and J 4 bases; nucleotides not matched to a gene: 6. The CDR3 has 15 amino acids. The germline V gene has CDR1 WNHNN and CDR2 SYGVQD (reference sequence). This chain's CDR3 is CASGTGLAGYNEQFF. Here the CDR3 DNA reads TGCGCCAGCGGAACCGGACTAGCGGGATACAATGAGCAGTTCTTC.

This clone was counted a single time. The chain has TRBV4-2 and TRBJ1-1; 10 nucleotides align to TRBD1. The CDR3 has 16 residues. V gave up 0 bases and J gave up 6 bases; unmatched junction bases: 7. Per germline, CDR1 LGHNA and CDR2 YNFKEQ. The CDR3 region has the DNA TGTGCCAGCAGCCAAGAGACAGGGGGCGCGGCCTCTGAAGCTTTCTTT. Protein product: CASSQETGGAASEAFF.

The chain combines TRBV18 with TRBJ1-6; TRBD1 agrees at 10 bases. Per germline, CDR1 KGHSH and CDR2 LQKENI. With V trimmed by 3 bases and J by 5 bases, 1 base remained unmatched. CDR3 length: 15 amino acids. The CDR3 DNA is TGTGCCAGCTCACCGGACAGGGGGGATAATTCACCCCTCCACTTT. This codes for CASSPDRGDNSPLHF.

CDR3 sequence reads: CASGEGTGNGNTIYF. The DNA of the CDR3 is TGTGCCAGCGGGGAGGGGACAGGGAATGGAAACACCATATATTTT. The chain uses TRBV6-5 and TRBJ1-3; 9 nucleotides line up with TRBD1. The CDR3 is 15 residues long. Germline V gene lookup returns CDR1 MNHEY and CDR2 SVGAGI. After removal of 8 bases from V and 3 bases from J, the junction contained 8 bases not matched to a gene.

The gene calls are TRBV29-1 and TRBJ1-1; TRBD1 might be the D (6 bases). V shed 4 bases and J shed 2 bases, with 17 bases lying between them. Per the germline V gene, CDR1 is SQVTM and CDR2 is ANQGSEA. The CDR3 consists of 15 residues. The CDR3: CSVGQRQAANTEAFF. The DNA of the CDR3 is TGCAGCGTTGGCCAACGACAGGCCGCCAACACTGAAGCTTTCTTT.

The rearrangement links TRBV6-5 to TRBJ1-2; a possible D gene is TRBD1 (6 bases). The CDR3 is 15 residues long. Deletions cut 6 bases from V and 0 bases from J, with 14 bases between. CDR1 is MNHEY and CDR2 is SVGAGI in the germline V gene. The CDR3: CASRIQGPANYGYTF. The CDR3 DNA follows: TGTGCCAGCAGGATACAGGGACCAGCTAACTATGGCTACACCTTC.

V usage is TRBV6-5 and J usage is TRBJ1-2; 9 bases fit TRBD1. CDR3 length: 15 amino acids. The germline V gene encodes CDR1 MNHEY and CDR2 SVGAGI. V was clipped by 6 bases and J by 5 bases; unmatched bases: 10. As DNA, the CDR3 is TGTGCCAGCAGCCCACAGGGGGCCGTGGGGTATGGCTACACCTTC. Its protein product is CASSPQGAVGYGYTF.

The V call is TRBV28, the J call TRBJ2-6; D uncertain. Trimming left V 2 bases short and J 0 bases short, with 8 bases between. Germline loops: CDR1 MDHEN, CDR2 SYDVKM. CDR3 length equals 16 residues. The CDR3 DNA is TGTGCCAGCAGTTTAGTCGGTACCTCTGGGGCCAACGTCCTGACTTTC. Protein product: CASSLVGTSGANVLTF.

J is TRBJ1-6 and V is TRBV4-1, with D possibly TRBD1 on 5 matching bases. The V end was cut by 3 bases, the J end by 6 bases, with 12 bases between. The CDR3 is 15 residues long. Germline V gives CDR1 MGHRA, CDR2 YSYEKL. CDR3 nucleotides: TGCGCCAGCAGCCAGATGACAGAGACTAATTCACCCCTCCACTTT. It translates to CASSQMTETNSPLHF.